This T cell receptor beta chain was identified during a study of cytomegalovirus exposure and HLA in healthy donors. Overall study context: Earlier findings included more than 95 million unique TCR beta sequences obtained from 150 million to 200 million T cells.

The PCR made use of 60 Vbeta and 13 Jbeta primers. Sequencing was performed with immunoSEQ multiplex PCR; in TCRdb, only in-frame clones are kept and a portion is missing. The table lists tens of thousands of clones, roughly four fifths of them singletons. Those who donated were healthy bone marrow donors. V was clipped by 3 bases and J by 1 base, with 9 bases between them. Germline V gene sequence: CDR1 ENHRY, CDR2 SYGVKD. The CDR3 is 15 amino acids. Notes on this clone: The antigen remains unidentified.

General observations from the study: In a later analysis, TCR beta V- and J-gene trimming was associated with a missense DCLRE1C variant.

This TCR was sampled from a man between 18 and 29 years old in good health and CMV-seronegative. Sequencing used PBMCs. The chain joins TRBV10-3 to TRBJ2-2; D perhaps matches TRBD1 (5 bases). CDR3 sequence reads: CAISDAGKNTGELFF. Written as DNA, the CDR3 is TGTGCCATCAGTGATGCAGGGAAGAACACCGGGGAGCTGTTTTTT.